A selection of T cell receptor beta chains follows, all from one sample in a study of T cells in Graves' hyperthyroidism and ophthalmopathy. TCRdb called the multiplex PCR reads again in MiXCR, with one record for every CDR3 protein. This table holds fewer than 550,000 distinct CDR3 sequences, less than 20% found once. Input material: blood. The source of these receptors is a woman aged 18-30 years with Graves' hyperthyroidism. CDR3s include the opening cysteine and the closing phenylalanine or tryptophan. Fields, in order: clone size, J gene, D gene, V gene, CDR3 DNA, CDR3 protein. A D gene is named only where the DNA matches it firmly. The size of a clone is reported for some rows only, either as once, few or many, or as a class for expanded clones.

clone size: many
J gene: TRBJ2-1
D gene: TRBD1
V gene: TRBV5-1
CDR3 DNA: TGCGCCAGCAGTAGCTGGGACAGGGGTTTTTATGAGCAGTTCTTC
CDR3 protein: CASSSWDRGFYEQFF

clone size: few
J gene: TRBJ1-3
D gene: TRBD1
V gene: TRBV20-1
CDR3 DNA: TGCAGTGCCACACAGGGGGCCATTACAGGCTCTGGAAACACCATATATTTT
CDR3 protein: CSATQGAITGSGNTIYF

clone size: many
J gene: TRBJ2-7
D gene: TRBD1
V gene: TRBV20-1
CDR3 DNA: TGCAGTGCTAGAGATCCGGGACAGGGGCCCGGGGAGCAGTACTTC
CDR3 protein: CSARDPGQGPGEQYF

clone size: -
J gene: TRBJ2-3
D gene: TRBD2
V gene: TRBV20-1
CDR3 DNA: TGCAGTGCTAGCTTACTAGCGGGGGGCCCCACAGATACGCAGTATTTT
CDR3 protein: CSASLLAGGPTDTQYF

clone size: many
J gene: TRBJ1-4
D gene: -
V gene: TRBV5-1
CDR3 DNA: TGCGCCAGCAGCCCGACAGTGACTAATGAAAAACTGTTTTTT
CDR3 protein: CASSPTVTNEKLFF

clone size: many
J gene: TRBJ2-5
D gene: TRBD1
V gene: TRBV11-3
CDR3 DNA: TGTGCCAGCAGCTTAGGCCGGACAGGGGGAACGGAGACCCAGTACTTC
CDR3 protein: CASSLGRTGGTETQYF

clone size: many
J gene: TRBJ2-3
D gene: -
V gene: TRBV28
CDR3 DNA: TGTGCCAGCGCCCATCACCGGGACGCTGAGGGTGGCGATACGCAGTATTTT
CDR3 protein: CASAHHRDAEGGDTQYF

clone size: few
J gene: TRBJ2-3
D gene: TRBD1
V gene: TRBV5-6
CDR3 DNA: TGTGCCAGCAGCTCGGGGCCGGGACAGGGTATTGATACGCAGTATTTT
CDR3 protein: CASSSGPGQGIDTQYF

clone size: many
J gene: TRBJ1-1
D gene: -
V gene: TRBV7-8
CDR3 DNA: TGTGCCAGCAGCGTGGGACACCAGAACACTGAAGCTTTCTTT
CDR3 protein: CASSVGHQNTEAFF

clone size: many
J gene: TRBJ2-7
D gene: TRBD2
V gene: TRBV2
CDR3 DNA: TGTGCCAGCAGGGTTTCCGGGACTAGCGGTTACGAGCAGTACTTC
CDR3 protein: CASRVSGTSGYEQYF

clone size: many
J gene: TRBJ1-2
D gene: TRBD1
V gene: TRBV29-1
CDR3 DNA: TGCAGCGTTCAAACAGGGGTTGACTATGGCTACACCTTC
CDR3 protein: CSVQTGVDYGYTF

clone size: many
J gene: TRBJ2-3
D gene: -
V gene: TRBV27
CDR3 DNA: TGTGCCAGCAGTTTTGGGGCCCCAGTAGATACGCAGTATTTT
CDR3 protein: CASSFGAPVDTQYF

clone size: many
J gene: TRBJ1-2
D gene: -
V gene: TRBV13
CDR3 DNA: TGTGCCAGCAGCTCCCCGGCAGGGGAAAAGGATGGCTACACCTTC
CDR3 protein: CASSSPAGEKDGYTF

clone size: -
J gene: TRBJ2-7
D gene: -
V gene: TRBV12-3/TRBV12-4
CDR3 DNA: TGTGCCAGCAGTTTTAGCGTTGCCTACTCAACCCAGCAGTACTTC
CDR3 protein: CASSFSVAYSTQQYF

clone size: many
J gene: TRBJ2-7
D gene: -
V gene: TRBV7-8
CDR3 DNA: TGTGCCAGCACCCTTAGAGGCAGGGGCTACGAGCAGTACTTC
CDR3 protein: CASTLRGRGYEQYF

clone size: many
J gene: TRBJ2-2
D gene: -
V gene: TRBV12-3/TRBV12-4
CDR3 DNA: TGTGCCAGCATCCCGGGCCAAAGGGGGAGCACCGGGGAGCTGTTTTTT
CDR3 protein: CASIPGQRGSTGELFF

clone size: -
J gene: TRBJ1-2
D gene: -
V gene: TRBV19
CDR3 DNA: TGTGCCAGTAGACCGAAGCCGACAGGCAACTATGGCTACACCTTC
CDR3 protein: CASRPKPTGNYGYTF

clone size: few
J gene: TRBJ2-5
D gene: -
V gene: TRBV10-3
CDR3 DNA: TGTGCCATCAGTGAGGGGGGAGAGACCCAGTACTTC
CDR3 protein: CAISEGGETQYF

clone size: many
J gene: TRBJ2-7
D gene: -
V gene: TRBV12-3/TRBV12-4
CDR3 DNA: TGTGCCAGCAGTTTATCCGCTGGACAAATCTACGAGCAGTACTTC
CDR3 protein: CASSLSAGQIYEQYF

clone size: many
J gene: TRBJ2-7
D gene: TRBD2
V gene: TRBV12-3/TRBV12-4
CDR3 DNA: TGTGCCAGCAGTTTAGGGGTGGCGGGGGGCTACGAGCAGTACTTC
CDR3 protein: CASSLGVAGGYEQYF

clone size: -
J gene: TRBJ2-2
D gene: -
V gene: TRBV6-2/TRBV6-3
CDR3 DNA: TGTGCCAGCAGTGACTTGGGTTCCGGGGAGCTGTTTTTT
CDR3 protein: CASSDLGSGELFF

clone size: many
J gene: TRBJ1-2
D gene: -
V gene: TRBV5-1
CDR3 DNA: TGCGCCAGCAGCTCCGCGGTTGAGGACTATGGCTACACCTTC
CDR3 protein: CASSSAVEDYGYTF

clone size: many
J gene: TRBJ1-2
D gene: TRBD1
V gene: TRBV30
CDR3 DNA: TGTGCCTACCAAGACAGGGACTATGGCTACACCTTC
CDR3 protein: CAYQDRDYGYTF

clone size: many
J gene: TRBJ1-4
D gene: -
V gene: TRBV15
CDR3 DNA: TGTGCCACCAGCAGACATGGGGTCGCTGAAAAACTGTTTTTT
CDR3 protein: CATSRHGVAEKLFF

clone size: many
J gene: TRBJ2-6
D gene: TRBD2
V gene: TRBV7-8
CDR3 DNA: TGTGCCAGCAGCTTAGGACTAGCGGGAGGGGTTAGTTATGGTGGGGCCAACGTCCTGACTTTC
CDR3 protein: CASSLGLAGGVSYGGANVLTF

clone size: -
J gene: TRBJ2-2
D gene: -
V gene: TRBV7-9
CDR3 DNA: TGTGCCAGCAGCTCCTCAGGAGCCGGGGAGCTGTTTTTT
CDR3 protein: CASSSSGAGELFF

clone size: few
J gene: TRBJ2-1
D gene: -
V gene: TRBV5-1
CDR3 DNA: TGCGCCAGCAGCCCTCGTGTGGATGAGCAGTTCTTC
CDR3 protein: CASSPRVDEQFF

clone size: -
J gene: TRBJ2-7
D gene: TRBD2
V gene: TRBV7-2
CDR3 DNA: TGTGCCAGCAGCATCCCTCCTAGCGGGAGGCTCGAGCAGTACTTC
CDR3 protein: CASSIPPSGRLEQYF

clone size: -
J gene: TRBJ2-7
D gene: -
V gene: TRBV19
CDR3 DNA: TGTGCCAGTAGTGACCGGACACTTTACGAGCAGTACTTC
CDR3 protein: CASSDRTLYEQYF

clone size: few
J gene: TRBJ2-2
D gene: -
V gene: TRBV19
CDR3 DNA: TGTGCCAGTAAGGATCCGGGTCACACCGGGGAGCTGTTTTTT
CDR3 protein: CASKDPGHTGELFF

clone size: few
J gene: TRBJ2-3
D gene: TRBD2
V gene: TRBV20-1
CDR3 DNA: TGCAGTGCTAGAGATCCAGCGGGGGAGGGAGATACGCAGTATTTT
CDR3 protein: CSARDPAGEGDTQYF

clone size: many
J gene: TRBJ1-3
D gene: -
V gene: TRBV30
CDR3 DNA: TGTGCCTGGTATCAAGGAAACACCATATATTTT
CDR3 protein: CAWYQGNTIYF

clone size: -
J gene: TRBJ2-1
D gene: -
V gene: TRBV9
CDR3 DNA: TGTGCCAGCAGCGTAGGGCTAGGGGGGAGGGGCGAGCAGTTCTTC
CDR3 protein: CASSVGLGGRGEQFF

clone size: many
J gene: TRBJ1-4
D gene: -
V gene: TRBV20-1
CDR3 DNA: TGCAGTGCAGTCGGCGGTGCAACTAATGAAAAACTGTTTTTT
CDR3 protein: CSAVGGATNEKLFF

clone size: -
J gene: TRBJ1-2
D gene: TRBD1
V gene: TRBV20-1
CDR3 DNA: TGCAGTGCTAGAGATGCTGGGTCGGGACAGGGCAACTATGGCTACACCTTC
CDR3 protein: CSARDAGSGQGNYGYTF

clone size: -
J gene: TRBJ2-3
D gene: TRBD2
V gene: TRBV25-1
CDR3 DNA: TGTGCCAGCAGTGAAGGTAGCGGGATACGAGATACGCAGTATTTT
CDR3 protein: CASSEGSGIRDTQYF

clone size: many
J gene: TRBJ2-2
D gene: -
V gene: TRBV9
CDR3 DNA: TGTGCCAGCAGCGTAGACGGACTGGCCGGGGAGCTGTTTTTT
CDR3 protein: CASSVDGLAGELFF

clone size: few
J gene: TRBJ2-1
D gene: -
V gene: TRBV5-4
CDR3 DNA: TGTGCCAGCAGCTTGAGGTCAGGCTCCTACAATGAGCAGTTCTTC
CDR3 protein: CASSLRSGSYNEQFF

clone size: -
J gene: TRBJ1-2
D gene: -
V gene: TRBV4-1
CDR3 DNA: TGCGCCAGCAGCCACCCCCTCCCCCGGGGAAGGTACACCTTC
CDR3 protein: CASSHPLPRGRYTF

clone size: many
J gene: TRBJ2-1
D gene: -
V gene: TRBV7-8
CDR3 DNA: TGTGCCAGCAGCCCTGTCAGGGTACGAAGGGTTGAGCAGTTCTTC
CDR3 protein: CASSPVRVRRVEQFF

clone size: many
J gene: TRBJ2-5
D gene: TRBD2
V gene: TRBV2
CDR3 DNA: TGTGCCAGCAGTGCCAAAACCGGGACTAGAGAGACCCAGTACTTC
CDR3 protein: CASSAKTGTRETQYF

clone size: -
J gene: TRBJ2-1
D gene: TRBD1
V gene: TRBV24-1
CDR3 DNA: TGTGCCACCAGTGATGGAAGCAGGGGGCTATCTAGTGAGCAGTTCTTC
CDR3 protein: CATSDGSRGLSSEQFF

clone size: many
J gene: TRBJ1-1
D gene: -
V gene: TRBV20-1
CDR3 DNA: TGCAGTGCTAGAGATGGGGTATCGGGACTGGTGACTGAAGCTTTCTTT
CDR3 protein: CSARDGVSGLVTEAFF

clone size: -
J gene: TRBJ2-2
D gene: -
V gene: TRBV25-1
CDR3 DNA: TGTGCCAGCAGTTTGGCGGCTTCGAACACCGGGGAGCTGTTTTTT
CDR3 protein: CASSLAASNTGELFF

clone size: many
J gene: TRBJ1-5
D gene: TRBD1
V gene: TRBV4-1
CDR3 DNA: TGCGCCAGCAGCCAAGATGCAGGGGGCTATCAGCCCCAGCATTTT
CDR3 protein: CASSQDAGGYQPQHF

clone size: few
J gene: TRBJ1-4
D gene: TRBD1
V gene: TRBV29-1
CDR3 DNA: TGCAGCGTCAGACAGGGATCAACTAATGAAAAACTGTTTTTT
CDR3 protein: CSVRQGSTNEKLFF

clone size: -
J gene: TRBJ1-2
D gene: -
V gene: TRBV20-1
CDR3 DNA: TGCAGTGCTAGAGATCACGAGGGGGGGGGCTACACCTTC
CDR3 protein: CSARDHEGGGYTF

clone size: many
J gene: TRBJ2-1
D gene: TRBD1
V gene: TRBV20-1
CDR3 DNA: TGCAGTGCTAGCCATAACCCGGGACAGGGACCCAATGAGCAGTTCTTC
CDR3 protein: CSASHNPGQGPNEQFF

clone size: -
J gene: TRBJ2-1
D gene: -
V gene: TRBV7-9
CDR3 DNA: TGTGCCAGCACCCCCCCCCTAGCTCCATACAATGAGCAGTTCTTC
CDR3 protein: CASTPPLAPYNEQFF

clone size: many
J gene: TRBJ1-5
D gene: -
V gene: TRBV4-2
CDR3 DNA: TGTGCCAGCAGCCAAGATCCTCAGGGGAACAATCAGCCCCAGCATTTT
CDR3 protein: CASSQDPQGNNQPQHF

clone size: many
J gene: TRBJ2-7
D gene: -
V gene: TRBV7-8
CDR3 DNA: TGTGCCAGCAGCTTATTGGTAGGTGGGAGTGGAGAGCAGTACTTC
CDR3 protein: CASSLLVGGSGEQYF

clone size: -
J gene: TRBJ2-3
D gene: -
V gene: TRBV25-1
CDR3 DNA: TGTGCCAGCAGTGACCTTTTCCGGACGGACTCCACAGATACGCAGTATTTT
CDR3 protein: CASSDLFRTDSTDTQYF

clone size: many
J gene: TRBJ2-7
D gene: -
V gene: TRBV20-1
CDR3 DNA: TGCAGTACCTCAACTCCCCAGCGTCCCTACGAGCAGTACTTC
CDR3 protein: CSTSTPQRPYEQYF